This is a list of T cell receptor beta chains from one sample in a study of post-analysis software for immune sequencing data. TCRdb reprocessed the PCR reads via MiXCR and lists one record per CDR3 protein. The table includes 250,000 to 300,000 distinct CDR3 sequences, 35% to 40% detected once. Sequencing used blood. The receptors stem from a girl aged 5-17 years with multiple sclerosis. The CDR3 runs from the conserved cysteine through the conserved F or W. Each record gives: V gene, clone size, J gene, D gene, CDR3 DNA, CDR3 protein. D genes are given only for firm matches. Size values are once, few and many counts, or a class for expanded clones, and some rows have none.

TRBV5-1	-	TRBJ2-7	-	TGCGCCAGCAGCTTGGAGCGGCAGGCGGGCAACGAGCAGTACTTC	CASSLERQAGNEQYF
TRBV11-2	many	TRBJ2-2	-	TGTGCCAGCAGCTTAGTTCTAAGGCGAACCGGGGAGCTGTTTTTT	CASSLVLRRTGELFF
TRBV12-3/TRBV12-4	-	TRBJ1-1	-	TGTGCCGGCAGTTTGGGGGCAAACACTGAAGCTTTCTTT	CAGSLGANTEAFF
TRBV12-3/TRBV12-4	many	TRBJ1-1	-	TGTGCCAGCACCCGAGGGGCTACTGAAGCTTTCTTT	CASTRGATEAFF
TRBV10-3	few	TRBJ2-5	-	TGTGCCATCGCGCAGGACTTCCAAGAGACCCAGTGCTTC	CAIAQDFQETQCF
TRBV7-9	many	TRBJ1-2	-	TGTGCCAGCAGCTCTGCGGGGGCGCTTGGCTACACCTTC	CASSSAGALGYTF
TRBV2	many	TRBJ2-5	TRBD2	TGTGCCAGCGCCACTAGCGGCCAAGAGACCCAGTACTTC	CASATSGQETQYF
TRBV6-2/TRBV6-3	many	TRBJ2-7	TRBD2	TGTGCCAGCAGTTCCCCGACTAGCGGGACCTACGAGCAGTACTTC	CASSSPTSGTYEQYF
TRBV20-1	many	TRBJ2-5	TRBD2	TGCAGTGCTGTACGAATAGCGGGGGGGCTGGAGACCCAGTACTTC	CSAVRIAGGLETQYF
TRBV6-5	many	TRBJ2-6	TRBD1	TGTGCCAGCAGGGCCGGGACAGCCCCCTCTGGGGCCAACGTCCTGACTTTC	CASRAGTAPSGANVLTF
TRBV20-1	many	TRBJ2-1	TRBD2	TGCAGTGCTAGAGATCTGGGACTAGCGGGAGGTGAGACTTACAATGAGCAGTTCTTC	CSARDLGLAGGETYNEQFF
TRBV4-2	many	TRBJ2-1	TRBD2	TGTGCCAGCAGCCCAAGTAGCGGGAGTTCCAATGAGCAGTTCTTC	CASSPSSGSSNEQFF
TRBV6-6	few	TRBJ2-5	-	TGTGCCAGCAGCTGCTCGGTAGCGCAGTACTTC	CASSCSVAQYF
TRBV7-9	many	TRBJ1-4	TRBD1	TGTGCCAGCAGCACCACTAGACTGGACAGGGGTGCAACTAATGAAAAACTGTTTTTT	CASSTTRLDRGATNEKLFF
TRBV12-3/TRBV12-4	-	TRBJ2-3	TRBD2	TGTGCCAGCAGACCTCCCGGGACTAGTGGCACAGATACGCAGTATTTT	CASRPPGTSGTDTQYF
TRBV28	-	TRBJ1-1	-	TGTGCCAGCAGTTTACGCGGAGGGCGGAACACTGAAGCTTTCTTT	CASSLRGGRNTEAFF
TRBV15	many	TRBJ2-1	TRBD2	TGTGCCACCAGCAGGGACCCTAGCGGGAGTTACTACAATGAGCAGTTCTTC	CATSRDPSGSYYNEQFF
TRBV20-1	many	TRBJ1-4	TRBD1	TGCAGTGCTAGAGGAGGCAGGGGGCTATTTAATGAAAAACTGTTTTTT	CSARGGRGLFNEKLFF